This T cell receptor (beta chain) was sequenced in a study of T cell repertoires in cytomegalovirus infection. Overall study context: Public TCR beta signatures were indicative of both CMV infection and a matching HLA type.

This clonotype occurred many times. Antigen: not known. TCRdb reprocessed the reads with MiXCR, giving one entry per CDR3 protein. Counted here are about 110,000 distinct CDR3 sequences, around 9.1% occurring once; the ten biggest clones make up roughly 31%. Trimming pared 1 base from V and 2 bases from J, leaving 9 bases between. CDR3 length: 14 amino acids. From germline, CDR1 is SGHTA and CDR2 FQGNSA. Findings and caveats of the study: CMV carriers with the relevant HLA were identified by cumulative public TCR beta family frequency.

The sample taken for sequencing was PBMCs, sequenced either directly or after in vitro stimulation (not recorded which). V is TRBV7-2 and J is TRBJ2-7; D perhaps matches TRBD1 (6 bases). This receptor was identified in a human donor in good health (CMV status not recorded). Some clones in this sample may be carry-over from other donors' samples. In nucleotides, the CDR3 is TGTGCCAGCAGCTTAGGGACAGCCCCCTACGAGCAGTACGTC. As protein: CASSLGTAPYEQYV.